Listed here are 27 T cell receptor beta chains from one sample, sequenced in a study of blood T cells in healthy people across ages. A second PCR, run for about 7 to 11 cycles, used a sample-barcoded 5' primer plus a J-beta primer mix. TCRdb redid the calling of the 5' RACE reads with MiXCR, one entry per CDR3 protein. The sample carries around 1,000,000 distinct CDR3 sequences, 35% to 40% recorded once. Sequencing was done on a sample of blood. The receptors were sampled from a young man in good health.

The chain carries TRBV9 and TRBJ2-2; possible D gene TRBD1, 6 bases. Germline V lookup: CDR1 SGDLS, CDR2 YYNGEE. This CDR3 has 15 residues. The V gene lost 4 bases and the J gene lost 3 bases, with 13 bases spanning the gap. The CDR3 coding sequence is TGTGCCAGCAGCAACAGGGTGGGGTACACCGGGGAGCTGTTTTTT. Protein sequence: CASSNRVGYTGELFF.

This clonotype was observed once. The chain carries TRBV3-1 and TRBJ1-2; a possible D gene is TRBD1 (6 bases). In germline, CDR1 is LGHDT, CDR2 YNNKEL (reference sequence). V gave up 0 bases and J gave up 7 bases, with 12 bases separating them. The CDR3 extends over 14 amino acids. CDR3: CASSQDWQGSGYTF. As DNA, the CDR3 is TGTGCCAGCAGCCAAGACTGGCAGGGGTCTGGCTACACCTTC.

The table lists this clonotype with a few counts. The chain employs TRBV20-1 and TRBJ1-6; D unclear. CDR3 length equals 14 residues. Germline loops: CDR1 DFQATT, CDR2 SNEGSKA (reference sequence). V was pared by 0 bases and J by 7 bases, with 10 bases between. The CDR3 DNA is TGCAGTGCTAGAGACGGGCTAGGGAATTCACCCCTCCACTTT. Protein sequence: CSARDGLGNSPLHF.

The V gene is TRBV28, the J gene TRBJ2-2; TRBD1 matches at 8 bases. Trimming at V came to 3 bases and at J to 6 bases, leaving 9 bases not matched to a gene. CDR3 size: 16 residues. Germline V lookup: CDR1 MDHEN, CDR2 SYDVKM. The DNA of the CDR3 is TGTGCCAGCAGTTTCCCTTCGGACAGGGCCCCCGGGGAGCTGTTTTTT. Protein: CASSFPSDRAPGELFF.

The chain couples TRBV10-3 to TRBJ2-1; maybe TRBD1 (5 bases). Matching the DNA end better, TRBJ2-7 makes the J call doubtful. Per the germline V gene, CDR1 is ENHRY and CDR2 is SYGVKD. The CDR3 spans 14 residues. CDR3 sequence: CAIRQGDSYNEQYF. CDR3 bases: TGTGCCATCAGGCAGGGCGACTCCTACAATGAGCAGTACTTC.

This clonotype was counted many times. This chain connects TRBV12-3 or TRBV12-4 to TRBJ2-3, with D unclear. The V gene lost 7 bases and the J gene lost 4 bases, with 9 bases spanning the gap. The CDR3 contains 12 residues. DNA for the CDR3: TGTGCCAGCAAACGACCAGCAGATACGCAGTATTTT. This sequence encodes CASKRPADTQYF.

This rearrangement joins TRBV2 to TRBJ2-2; D perhaps matches TRBD2 (6 bases). This CDR3 comprises 15 residues. Trimming removed 4 bases from V and 4 bases from J, with 13 bases in between. The germline V gene has CDR1 SNHLY and CDR2 FYNNEI. The CDR3 bases are TGTGCCAGCAGTGCAGATCAAGCGGGCACCGGGGAGCTGTTTTTT. Its protein product is CASSADQAGTGELFF. Drawing the rest from reference TRBV2 and TRBJ2-2, the complete variable domain is EPEVTQTPSHQVTQMGQEVILRCVPISNHLYFYWYRQILGQKVEFLVSFYNNEISEKSEIFDDQFSVERPDGSNFTLKIRSTKLEDSAMYFCASSADQAGTGELFFGEGSRLTVL.

This clonotype was seen many times. The chain couples TRBV29-1 to TRBJ2-1; the match to TRBD1 covers 9 bases. The CDR3 is 13 residues long. In germline, CDR1 is SQVTM, CDR2 ANQGSEA. With 4 bases clipped from V and 4 bases from J, the junction kept 2 bases outside the gene matches. The CDR3, as DNA: TGCAGCGTTGGACAGGGGGTTTACAATGAGCAGTTCTTC. Protein sequence: CSVGQGVYNEQFF.

The genes are TRBV20-1 and TRBJ2-1; 9 bases line up with TRBD1. The ends lost 7 bases at V and 7 bases at J; junction bases unmatched: 8. CDR1 and CDR2 from the germline V gene are DFQATT and SNEGSKA (reference sequence). The CDR3 consists of 13 residues. CDR3 sequence reads: CSGNRGPGNEQFF. CDR3 bases: TGCAGTGGCAACAGGGGGCCCGGGAATGAGCAGTTCTTC.

There are a few counts of this clonotype. The gene calls are TRBV6-5 and TRBJ2-3; 7 positions agree with TRBD1. Germline CDR1 MNHEY, CDR2 SVGAGI. Germline trimming cut 3 bases from V and 7 bases from J; bases unmatched to any gene: 13. The CDR3 has 16 amino acids. CDR3 sequence: CASSYGFGTVANTQYF. CDR3 nucleotides: TGTGCCAGCAGTTATGGGTTCGGGACAGTCGCTAATACGCAGTATTTT.

This clonotype was seen just once. The chain employs TRBV11-2 and TRBJ1-6; D perhaps matches TRBD1 (5 bases). CDR3 length: 13 residues. Between the trimmed V and J ends, which lost 5 bases and 9 bases, there was a span of 11 bases. Per the germline V gene, CDR1 is SGHAT and CDR2 is FQNNGV. This chain's CDR3 is CASSPRGVSPLHF. CDR3 nucleotide sequence: TGTGCCAGCAGCCCCAGAGGGGTTTCACCCCTCCACTTT.

This clonotype was found a few times. V is TRBV20-1 and J is TRBJ2-5; D is ambiguous. Germline V gene lookup returns CDR1 DFQATT and CDR2 SNEGSKA (reference sequence). V was trimmed by 5 bases and J by 3 bases, leaving 4 bases between them. The CDR3 totals 10 residues. In nucleotides, the CDR3 is TGCAGTGCTTACGAAGAGACCCAGTACTTC. Translated: CSAYEETQYF.

The chain has TRBV10-3 and TRBJ2-1; 8 bases fit TRBD2. V shed 0 bases and J 4 bases; nucleotides not matched to a gene: 8. CDR3 length: 17 residues. Germline V gene data show CDR1 as ENHRY and CDR2 as SYGVKD. The CDR3 here is CAISESYGGAPYNEQFF. CDR3 nucleotide sequence: TGTGCCATCAGTGAGTCGTACGGGGGGGCACCATACAATGAGCAGTTCTTC.

This clonotype was counted a few times. The rearrangement uses TRBV3-1 and TRBJ2-1; 10 positions agree with TRBD2. Per germline, CDR1 LGHDT and CDR2 YNNKEL (reference sequence). CDR3 length: 17 residues. V shed 0 bases and J 4 bases; nucleotides not matched to a gene: 6. The CDR3 loop reads CASSQDLLAGVYNEQFF. The CDR3, as DNA: TGTGCCAGCAGCCAAGATCTTCTAGCGGGGGTTTACAATGAGCAGTTCTTC.

A note on this clonotype: Given a much more abundant clone one base away, this may be a read error. V is TRBV4-2 and J is TRBJ1-2; the D is unclear. With 1 base removed from V and 0 bases from J, the gap between germline ends came to 12 bases. Germline values: CDR1 LGHNA, CDR2 YNFKEQ. The CDR3 has 16 residues. CDR3 amino acids: CASSQGAFIANYGYTF. The CDR3 bases are TGTGCCAGCAGCCAAGGTGCCTTCATAGCTAACTATGGCTACACCTTC.

This clonotype was seen a single time. The rearrangement joins TRBV29-1 to TRBJ1-5; D uncertain. CDR3 length: 13 residues. V lost 3 bases and J 6 bases, leaving 12 bases between the germline ends. Germline CDR1 reads SQVTM; CDR2 reads ANQGSEA. CDR3 sequence: CSVDVGMGQPQHF. The DNA of the CDR3 is TGCAGCGTTGATGTGGGGATGGGTCAGCCCCAGCATTTT.

The chain is built from TRBV20-1 and TRBJ1-5; 10 positions agree with TRBD1. The CDR3 contains 14 residues. Germline V CDR1 and CDR2: DFQATT, SNEGSKA (reference sequence). Trimming removed 5 bases from V and 7 bases from J; junction bases left unmatched: 8. DNA of the CDR3: TGCAGTGCTCAGACAGGGGGCCCAAACCAGCCCCAGCATTTT. It translates to CSAQTGGPNQPQHF.

This clonotype has only one observation. This chain links TRBV7-2 with TRBJ1-1; D possibly corresponds to TRBD1 (5 bases). Germline V gene sequence: CDR1 SGHTA, CDR2 FQGNSA. CDR3 length: 16 amino acids. V was pared by 5 bases and J by 5 bases, with 21 bases between. CDR3 protein: CASSQGPLGVGTEAFF. As DNA, the CDR3 is TGTGCCAGCAGCCAAGGGCCATTAGGGGTTGGGACTGAAGCTTTCTTT.

The CDR3 is CASSYSPAEQFF. For the CDR3, the DNA is TGTGCCAGCAGTTACTCGCCGGCCGAGCAGTTCTTC. The chain carries TRBV6-6 and TRBJ2-1; D remains unclear. V was cut by 0 bases and J by 10 bases, with 7 bases left in between. Germline V CDR1 and CDR2: MNHNY, SVGAGI (reference sequence). CDR3 length equals 12 residues.

This clonotype has more than one count but fewer than ten. This rearrangement joins TRBV27 to TRBJ2-5; TRBD1 or TRBD2 may be the D gene (5 bases each). Per germline, CDR1 MNHEY and CDR2 SMNVEV (reference sequence). Trimming cost V 4 bases and J 2 bases, with 11 bases left between them. The CDR3 is 14 residues long. CDR3: CASSSPGRQETQYF. The CDR3 DNA is TGTGCCAGCAGTTCTCCGGGACGTCAAGAGACCCAGTACTTC.

V gene TRBV2 combines with J gene TRBJ1-1; a weak D match, TRBD1 (5 bases). The V end was cut by 8 bases, the J end by 1 base, with 14 bases between. Germline assignment: CDR1 SNHLY and CDR2 FYNNEI. The CDR3 extends over 14 amino acids. The CDR3 DNA reads as TGTGCCAGCGGTTCCGGGGGACCGAACACTGAAGCTTTCTTT. Amino acid sequence: CASGSGGPNTEAFF.

This clonotype showed up many times. The chain couples TRBV7-2 to TRBJ2-1, with 10 bases lining up with TRBD1. The V and J ends lost 5 bases and 8 bases, in that order; junction bases with no gene match: 6. The germline gives CDR1 SGHTA, CDR2 FQGNSA. This CDR3 contains 14 residues. The CDR3 DNA is TGTGCCAGCAGCCAGGGACAGGGGATCTATGAGCAGTTCTTC. Residues: CASSQGQGIYEQFF.

With respect to this clonotype: Sequence at one end of the junction differs from germline and may be a read error. The rearrangement joins TRBV7-2 to TRBJ1-2; D uncertain. In germline, CDR1 is SGHTA, CDR2 FQGNSA. This CDR3 spans 14 amino acids. This chain's CDR3 is CANSLAATDYGYTF. The CDR3 DNA reads TGTGCCAACAGCTTAGCCGCAACCGACTATGGCTACACCTTC.

V and J are TRBV27 and TRBJ1-2, with D perhaps matching TRBD1 (5 bases). The CDR3 sequence is 15 residues long. Germline lookup yields CDR1 MNHEY and CDR2 SMNVEV (reference sequence). The germline V and J ends were trimmed by 6 bases and 1 base, with 15 bases remaining between them. The chain's CDR3 is CASSDTPTVNYGYTF. CDR3 DNA: TGTGCCAGCAGCGACACCCCGACAGTTAACTATGGCTACACCTTC.

This clonotype was seen a handful of times. In DNA form, the CDR3 reads TGTGCCAGCAGCCCCATTACTAGCGGGGTTAAGTCAGATACGCAGTATTTT. It translates to CASSPITSGVKSDTQYF. The rearrangement joins TRBV7-8 to TRBJ2-3, with TRBD2 matching over 10 bases. The CDR3 spans 17 residues. The V and J ends lost 5 bases and 4 bases, in that order; junction bases with no gene match: 12. In germline, CDR1 is SGHVS, CDR2 FQNEAQ.

This clonotype was counted between two and nine times. The V and J genes are TRBV12-3 or TRBV12-4 and TRBJ2-5; possible D gene TRBD2, 6 bases. The CDR3 extends over 14 amino acids. Trimming left V 4 bases short and J 11 bases short, with 20 bases between. The CDR3 region is CASSSSGGFWEQYF. CDR3 sequence (DNA): TGTGCCAGCAGTTCTAGTGGGGGGTTTTGGGAGCAGTACTTC.

In its sample, this clonotype was seen a few times. This rearrangement joins TRBV4-2 to TRBJ2-3, with 9 bases that match TRBD2. This CDR3 is 18 amino acids long. The V segment lost 0 bases and the J segment 0 bases; nucleotides outside the gene matches: 7. Germline V gene sequence: CDR1 LGHNA, CDR2 YNFKEQ. The CDR3 sequence is CASSQDPLAGTSTDTQYF. CDR3 DNA sequence: TGTGCCAGCAGCCAAGATCCCCTAGCGGGAACTAGCACAGATACGCAGTATTTT.